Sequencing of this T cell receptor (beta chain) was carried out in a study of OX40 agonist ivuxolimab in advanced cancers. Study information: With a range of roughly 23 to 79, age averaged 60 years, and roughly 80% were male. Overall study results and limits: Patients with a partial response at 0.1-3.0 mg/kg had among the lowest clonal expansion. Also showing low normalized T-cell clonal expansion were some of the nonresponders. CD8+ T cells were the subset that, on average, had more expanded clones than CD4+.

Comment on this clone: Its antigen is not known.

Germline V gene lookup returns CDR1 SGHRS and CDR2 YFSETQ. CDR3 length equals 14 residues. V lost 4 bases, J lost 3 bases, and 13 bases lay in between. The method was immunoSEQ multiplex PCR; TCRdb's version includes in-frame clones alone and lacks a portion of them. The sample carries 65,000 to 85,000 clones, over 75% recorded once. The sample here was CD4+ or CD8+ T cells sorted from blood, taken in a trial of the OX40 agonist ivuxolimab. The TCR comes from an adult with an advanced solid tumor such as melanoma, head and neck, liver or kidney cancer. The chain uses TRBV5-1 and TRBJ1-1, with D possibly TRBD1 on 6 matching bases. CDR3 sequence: CASSKQGGDTEAFF. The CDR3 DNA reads TGCGCCAGCAGCAAACAAGGGGGAGACACTGAAGCTTTCTTT.